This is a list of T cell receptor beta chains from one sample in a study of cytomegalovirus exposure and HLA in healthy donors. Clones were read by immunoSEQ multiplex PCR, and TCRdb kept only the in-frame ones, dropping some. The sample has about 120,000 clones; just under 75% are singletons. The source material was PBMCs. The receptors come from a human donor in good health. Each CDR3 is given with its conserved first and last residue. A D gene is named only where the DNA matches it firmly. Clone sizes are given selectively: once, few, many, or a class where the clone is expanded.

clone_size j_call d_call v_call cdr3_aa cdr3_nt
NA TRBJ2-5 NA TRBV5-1 CASSSTGTNQETQYF TGCGCCAGCAGCTCGACAGGTACCAACCAAGAGACCCAGTACTTC
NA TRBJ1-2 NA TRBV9 CASSLPPGSGYTF TGTGCCAGCAGCCTCCCCCCCGGTAGTGGCTACACCTTC
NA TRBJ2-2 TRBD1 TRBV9 CASRGTGGVGELFF TGTGCCAGCAGGGGCACAGGGGGCGTCGGGGAGCTGTTTTTT
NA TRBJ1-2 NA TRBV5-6 CASTRRQVNYGYTF TGTGCCAGCACGAGACGACAGGTTAACTATGGCTACACCTTC
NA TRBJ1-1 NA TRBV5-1 CASSLASRLNTEAFF TGCGCCAGCAGCTTGGCGAGCCGGTTGAACACTGAAGCTTTCTTT
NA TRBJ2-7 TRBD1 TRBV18 CASSDRPTYEQYF TGTGCCAGCTCGGACAGGCCCACCTACGAGCAGTACTTC
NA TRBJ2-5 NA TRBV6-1 CASSERGIRSQYF TGTGCCAGCAGTGAAAGGGGAATCAGGAGCCAGTACTTC
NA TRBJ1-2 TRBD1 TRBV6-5 CASSETGIGYGYTF TGTGCCAGCAGTGAGACAGGGATAGGGTATGGCTACACCTTC
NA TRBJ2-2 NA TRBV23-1 CANSFRGKRTGELFF TGCGCCAACTCTTTCAGGGGCAAGCGTACCGGGGAGCTGTTTTTT
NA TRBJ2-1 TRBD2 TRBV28 CASSLWTSGSNEQFF TGTGCCAGCAGTTTGTGGACTAGCGGGAGTAATGAGCAGTTCTTC
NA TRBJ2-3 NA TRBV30 CAWSGGWGGRADTQYF TGTGCCTGGAGTGGAGGGTGGGGGGGGCGCGCAGATACGCAGTATTTT
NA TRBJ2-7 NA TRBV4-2 CASSQNYNSYEQYF TGTGCCAGCAGCCAAAATTATAACTCCTACGAGCAGTACTTC
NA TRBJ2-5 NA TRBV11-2 CASSLNPIGTSLWEETQYF TGTGCCAGCAGCTTAAACCCCATTGGGACTTCCCTGTGGGAAGAGACCCAGTACTTC
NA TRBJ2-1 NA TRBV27 CASSSLGAGRYNEQFF TGTGCCAGCAGTTCCCTCGGGGCAGGGAGGTACAATGAGCAGTTCTTC
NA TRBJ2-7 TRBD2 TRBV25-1 CASSKRLAGDYEQYF TGTGCCAGCAGCAAAAGACTAGCGGGGGACTACGAGCAGTACTTC
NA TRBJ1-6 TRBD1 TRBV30 CAWSSWTPGGNSPLHF TGTGCCTGGAGTTCATGGACTCCAGGGGGCAATTCACCCCTCCACTTT
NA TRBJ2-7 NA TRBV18 CASSPGANYEQYF TGTGCCAGCTCACCGGGGGCCAACTACGAGCAGTACTTC
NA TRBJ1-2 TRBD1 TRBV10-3 CAISEPAGQRNYGYTF TGTGCCATCAGTGAGCCGGCGGGACAGCGGAACTATGGCTACACCTTC
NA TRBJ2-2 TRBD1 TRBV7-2 CASSLDRGKGELFF TGTGCCAGCAGCTTGGACAGGGGGAAAGGGGAGCTGTTTTTT
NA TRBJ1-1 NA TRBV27 CASSLQGTEAEAFF TGTGCCAGCAGTTTACAGGGGACGGAGGCTGAAGCTTTCTTT
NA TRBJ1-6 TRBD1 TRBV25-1 CASSDSHLTQGASPLHF TGTGCCAGCAGTGATTCCCATTTGACGCAGGGGGCTTCACCCCTCCACTTT
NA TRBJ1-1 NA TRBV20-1 CSAIREIEAFF TGCAGTGCTATTAGAGAAATTGAAGCTTTCTTT
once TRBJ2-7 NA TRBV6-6 CASSYSTEKEQYF TGTGCCAGCAGTTACTCGACAGAAAAGGAGCAGTACTTC
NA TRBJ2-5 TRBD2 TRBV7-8 CASSPRGGMAETQYF TGTGCCAGCAGCCCTCGGGGGGGGATGGCAGAGACCCAGTACTTC
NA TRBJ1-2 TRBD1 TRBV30 CAWSHRQGRGWNYGYTF TGTGCCTGGAGTCACCGACAGGGGCGGGGATGGAACTATGGCTACACCTTC
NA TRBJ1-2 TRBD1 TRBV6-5 CASSYSAGTGSGYTF TGTGCCAGCAGTTACTCTGCCGGGACAGGGTCGGGCTACACCTTC
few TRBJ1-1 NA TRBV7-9 CASSLGAGAFF TGTGCCAGCAGCTTAGGGGCAGGAGCTTTCTTT
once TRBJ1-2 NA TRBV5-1 CASSLAGWDGYTF TGCGCCAGCAGCCTGGCGGGGTGGGATGGCTACACCTTC
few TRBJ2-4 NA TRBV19 CASSILDRAVKNIQYF TGTGCCAGTAGTATACTGGACAGAGCTGTGAAAAACATTCAGTACTTC
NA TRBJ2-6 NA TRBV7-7 CASSPGVGANVLTF TGTGCTAGCAGCCCAGGGGTTGGGGCCAATGTCCTGACTTTC
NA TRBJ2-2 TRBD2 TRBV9 CASSAQGLNTGELFF TGTGCCAGCAGCGCCCAGGGACTAAACACCGGGGAGCTGTTTTTT
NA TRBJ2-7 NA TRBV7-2 CASSSTKSRYEQYF TGTGCCAGCAGCTCCACAAAGTCCAGATACGAGCAGTACTTC
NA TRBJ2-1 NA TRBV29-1 CSVDSRGNEQFF TGCAGCGTTGACTCCAGGGGCAATGAGCAGTTCTTC
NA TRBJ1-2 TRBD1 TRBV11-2 CASSRQGNGYTF TGTGCCAGCAGCCGACAGGGGAATGGCTACACCTTC
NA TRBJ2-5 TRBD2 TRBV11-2 CASSWTSGTRQETQYF TGTGCCAGCAGCTGGACTAGCGGGACGCGCCAAGAGACCCAGTACTTC
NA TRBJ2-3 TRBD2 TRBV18 CASSRTPGRVSTDTQYF TGTGCCAGCTCACGCACCCCAGGGAGGGTGAGCACAGATACGCAGTATTTT
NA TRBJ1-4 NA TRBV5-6 CASSSPLVEQGFNEKLFF TGTGCCAGCAGCTCCCCCCTGGTCGAACAGGGTTTTAATGAAAAACTGTTTTTT
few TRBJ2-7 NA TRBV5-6 CASTPGTAPYEQYF TGTGCCAGCACGCCGGGGACTGCACCCTACGAGCAGTACTTC
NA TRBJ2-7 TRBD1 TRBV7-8 CASSLGRGQGTYEQYF TGTGCCAGCAGCTTAGGGCGGGGACAGGGTACCTACGAGCAGTACTTC
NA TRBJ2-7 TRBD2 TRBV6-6 CASRVQTSGGYEQYF TGTGCCAGCAGAGTCCAGACTAGCGGGGGCTACGAGCAGTACTTC
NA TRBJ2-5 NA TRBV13 CASSLPQGETQYF TGTGCCAGCAGCTTACCACAGGGTGAGACCCAGTACTTC
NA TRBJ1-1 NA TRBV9 CASSVQGSGVGEAFF TGTGCCAGCAGCGTACAGGGGTCAGGGGTTGGTGAAGCTTTCTTT
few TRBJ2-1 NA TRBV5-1 CASSLEVGSYNEQFF TGCGCCAGCAGCCTAGAGGTGGGTTCCTACAATGAGCAGTTCTTC
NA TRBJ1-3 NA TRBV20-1 CSASWGDTIYF TGCAGTGCTAGTTGGGGAGACACCATATATTTT
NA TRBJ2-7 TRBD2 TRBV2 CASGTPGLAGGEQYF TGTGCCAGCGGAACGCCGGGACTAGCGGGGGGGGAGCAGTACTTC
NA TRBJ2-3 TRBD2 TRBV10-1 CASKAGLAADTQYF TGCGCCAGCAAGGCGGGACTAGCCGCAGATACGCAGTATTTT
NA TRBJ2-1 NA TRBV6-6 CASSLITGTNEQFF TGTGCCAGCAGCTTAATTACAGGGACCAATGAGCAGTTCTTC
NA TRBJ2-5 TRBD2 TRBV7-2 CASSRLSGGALETQYF TGTGCCAGCAGCCGACTTAGCGGGGGGGCCCTTGAGACCCAGTACTTC
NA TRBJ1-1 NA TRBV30 CAWSPRINPLGTEAFF TGTGCCTGGAGTCCGAGGATAAACCCCCTTGGCACTGAAGCTTTCTTT
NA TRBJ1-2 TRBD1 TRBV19 CASSMGQFNYGYTF TGTGCCAGTAGTATGGGACAGTTTAACTATGGCTACACCTTC
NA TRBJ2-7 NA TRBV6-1 CASSDAGLRYEQYF TGTGCCAGCAGTGACGCGGGATTAAGGTACGAGCAGTACTTC
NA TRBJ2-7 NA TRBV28 CASSPLRGSSYEQYF TGTGCCAGCAGTCCTCTCAGGGGTAGCTCCTACGAGCAGTACTTC
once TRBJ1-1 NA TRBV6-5 CASSYQGYTEAFF TGTGCCAGCAGTTACCAGGGTTACACTGAAGCTTTCTTT
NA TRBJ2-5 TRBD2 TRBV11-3 CASSPGTSGSQETQYF TGTGCCAGCAGCCCAGGGACTAGCGGGAGTCAGGAGACCCAGTACTTC
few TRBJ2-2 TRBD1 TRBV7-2 CASSLGQGSTGELFF TGTGCCAGCAGCCTCGGACAGGGGAGCACCGGGGAGCTGTTTTTT
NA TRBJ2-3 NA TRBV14 CASSSRGRAQDTQYF TGTGCCAGCAGCAGTAGGGGGAGGGCCCAAGATACGCAGTATTTT